This T cell receptor beta chain appears in the sequencing data of a study of shared clonotypes between healthy human individuals. Trimming took off 0 bases at V and 3 bases at J, with 12 bases between the two ends. Germline V gene sequence: CDR1 KGHSH, CDR2 LQKENI. CDR3 length: 15 residues. Produced via immunoSEQ multiplex PCR; TCRdb's table is partial and in-frame only. Here the sample spans around 1 million clones, over 75% being singletons. The origin of this receptor is a man between 18 and 35 years old in good health. The chain carries TRBV18 and TRBJ2-7; D may be TRBD1 (6 bases). Input material: memory CD4+ T cells sorted from blood. Subset specified: CD45RA-negative fraction. The CDR3 DNA sequence: TGTGCCAGCTCACCACCTGACAGGATGTTCTACGAGCAGTACTTC. It is translated as CASSPPDRMFYEQYF.